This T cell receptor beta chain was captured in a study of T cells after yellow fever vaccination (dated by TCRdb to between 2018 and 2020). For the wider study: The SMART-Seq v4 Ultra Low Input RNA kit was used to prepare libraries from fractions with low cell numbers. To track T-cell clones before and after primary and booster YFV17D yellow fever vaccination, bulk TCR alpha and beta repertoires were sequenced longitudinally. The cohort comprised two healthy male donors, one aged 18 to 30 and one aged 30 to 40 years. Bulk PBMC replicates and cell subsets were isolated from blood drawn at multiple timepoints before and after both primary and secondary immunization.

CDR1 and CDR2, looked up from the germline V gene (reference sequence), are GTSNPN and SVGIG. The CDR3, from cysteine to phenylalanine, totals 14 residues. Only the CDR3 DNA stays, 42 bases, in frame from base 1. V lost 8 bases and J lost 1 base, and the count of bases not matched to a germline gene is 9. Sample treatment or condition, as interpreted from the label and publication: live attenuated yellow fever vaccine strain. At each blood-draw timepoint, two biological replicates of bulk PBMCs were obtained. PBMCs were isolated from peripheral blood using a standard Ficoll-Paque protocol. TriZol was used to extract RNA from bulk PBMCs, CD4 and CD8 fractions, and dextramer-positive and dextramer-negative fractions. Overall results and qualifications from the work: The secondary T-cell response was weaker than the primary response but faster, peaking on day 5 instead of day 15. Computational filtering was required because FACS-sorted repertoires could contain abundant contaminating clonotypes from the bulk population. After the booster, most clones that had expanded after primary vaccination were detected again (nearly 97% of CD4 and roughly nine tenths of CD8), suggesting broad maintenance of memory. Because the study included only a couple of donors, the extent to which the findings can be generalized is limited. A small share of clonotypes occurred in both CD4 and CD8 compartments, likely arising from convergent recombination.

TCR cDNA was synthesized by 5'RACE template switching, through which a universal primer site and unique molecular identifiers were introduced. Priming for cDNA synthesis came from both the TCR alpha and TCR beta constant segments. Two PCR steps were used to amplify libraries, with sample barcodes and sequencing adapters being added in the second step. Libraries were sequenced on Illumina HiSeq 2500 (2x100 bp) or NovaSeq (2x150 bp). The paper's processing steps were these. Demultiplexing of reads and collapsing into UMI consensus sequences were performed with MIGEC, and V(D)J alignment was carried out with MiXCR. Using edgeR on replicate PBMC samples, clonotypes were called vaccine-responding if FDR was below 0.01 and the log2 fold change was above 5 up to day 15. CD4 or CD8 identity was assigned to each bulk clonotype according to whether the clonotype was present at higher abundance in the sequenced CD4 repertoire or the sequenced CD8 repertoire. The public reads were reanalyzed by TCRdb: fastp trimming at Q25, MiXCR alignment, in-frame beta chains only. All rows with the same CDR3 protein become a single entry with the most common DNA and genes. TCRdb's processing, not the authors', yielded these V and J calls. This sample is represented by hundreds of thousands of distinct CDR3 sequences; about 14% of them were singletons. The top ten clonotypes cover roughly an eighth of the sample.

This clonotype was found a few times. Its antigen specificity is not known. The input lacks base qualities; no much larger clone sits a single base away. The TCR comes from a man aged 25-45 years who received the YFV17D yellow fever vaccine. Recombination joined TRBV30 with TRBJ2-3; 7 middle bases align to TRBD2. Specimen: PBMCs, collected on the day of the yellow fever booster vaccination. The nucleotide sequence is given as TGTGCCGTGGGAGGGCCCCCTCGCACAGATACGCAGTATTTT. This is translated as CAVGGPPRTDTQYF.